The source of this T cell receptor (beta chain) is a study of CD8 T cells in Susac syndrome (dated by TCRdb to between 2018 and 2021). Background on the whole study: Of the Susac syndrome patients who were sequenced, eight were in clinical remission while about six had clinically active disease. At blood withdrawal, Susac syndrome patients were either therapy-naive, taking corticosteroids (in some cases with IVIg as well), or taking IVIg alone. Repertoire sequencing was used to test whether CD8+ T cell activation and differentiation in Susac syndrome was antigen driven.

RNA was extracted using the RNeasy kit, and about 0.45 to 1 ug of the RNA was reverse transcribed with random hexamers. TCR beta CDR3 regions were amplified with the immunoSEQ multiplex PCR assay covering 54 Vbeta and 13 Jbeta segments. Bias from PCR amplification was corrected by using a synthetic template baseline for primer optimization and for computational correction. As for the authors' bioinformatics: Reads were annotated to V, D and J genes according to IMGT and were analyzed with immunoSEQ Analyzer, with only productive sequences retained. Clonality was calculated as one minus the Shannon entropy normalized by log2 of the number of productive unique sequences. For each patient and control, public and private clones were evaluated among the 100 most prevalent clones. Clones were defined as Susac-specific if absent from the healthy and MS cohorts, from approximately 1,100 published viral clones and from other ImmuneACCESS disease sequences. TCRdb reprocessing: public reads trimmed at Q25 with fastp, clones called with MiXCR, in-frame beta chains kept. Here each entry gathers all rows of one CDR3 protein and keeps the most common genes and DNA. For this entry, the V and J calls and clone size follow TCRdb and not the study's own pipeline. This sample is represented by 120,000 to 150,000 distinct CDR3 sequences; almost 96% of them were singletons. Clones ranked in the top ten supply 0.065% to 0.095% of the sample.

Peripheral blood CD8+ and CD4+ T cells from healthy donors, Susac syndrome patients and multiple sclerosis patients were profiled using high-throughput TCR beta sequencing. The Susac syndrome patients fulfilled recently defined diagnostic criteria for either definite or probable disease. Bulk CD8+ and CD4+ T cells were purified magnetically by negative isolation, whereas CD8+ TEMRA cells were enriched by FACS. Blood was drawn into EDTA tubes, processed within 24 hours, and PBMCs were isolated by density gradient centrifugation. PBMCs intended for TCR sequencing were cryopreserved in liquid nitrogen and thawed later in a water bath at 37 degrees C. The sorted or isolated CD4+, CD8+ and CD8+ TEMRA cells had a purity of 90% or higher. The CDR3 has 13 amino acids, counting the end cysteine and phenylalanine. Only CDR3 DNA remains: 39 bases, in frame from the first base. A distance of 13 bases separates the germline ends of V and J, which lose 4 bases and 7 bases respectively. In the germline V gene, CDR1 corresponds to MNHEY and CDR2 to SVGAGI.

Worth noting for this clonotype: Which antigen it targets is not known. Base qualities are not provided; no much larger clone lies one nucleotide away.

What the work shows at the level of the full study, not this receptor alone: The number of individuals in the TCR sequencing and HLA analysis was acknowledged as relatively small. No clonal expansion was detected in the CD4+ T cell repertoire of Susac syndrome patients.

Sequenced sample: CD4+ T cells from PBMCs. The TCR was taken from a human donor with Susac syndrome. Recombination linked TRBV6-5 to TRBJ1-1; the D gene is perhaps TRBD1, from 5 matching bases. CDR3 protein: CASSFHQGIEAFF. In nucleotide form, the sequence is TGTGCCAGCAGTTTCCATCAGGGTATTGAAGCTTTCTTT.